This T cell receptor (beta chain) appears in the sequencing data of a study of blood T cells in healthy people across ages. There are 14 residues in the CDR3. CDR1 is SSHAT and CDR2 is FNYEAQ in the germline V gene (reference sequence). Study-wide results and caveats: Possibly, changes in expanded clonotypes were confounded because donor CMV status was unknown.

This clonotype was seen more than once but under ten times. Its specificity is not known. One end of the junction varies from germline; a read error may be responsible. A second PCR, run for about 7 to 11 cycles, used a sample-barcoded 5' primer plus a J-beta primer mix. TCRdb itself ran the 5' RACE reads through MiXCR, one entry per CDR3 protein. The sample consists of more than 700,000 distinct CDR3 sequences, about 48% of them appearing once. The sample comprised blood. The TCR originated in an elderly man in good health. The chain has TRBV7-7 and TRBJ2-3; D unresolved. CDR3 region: CASSLAPYTDTQYF. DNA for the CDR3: TGTGCTAGCAGCTTAGCCCCGTACACAGATACGCAGTATTTT.